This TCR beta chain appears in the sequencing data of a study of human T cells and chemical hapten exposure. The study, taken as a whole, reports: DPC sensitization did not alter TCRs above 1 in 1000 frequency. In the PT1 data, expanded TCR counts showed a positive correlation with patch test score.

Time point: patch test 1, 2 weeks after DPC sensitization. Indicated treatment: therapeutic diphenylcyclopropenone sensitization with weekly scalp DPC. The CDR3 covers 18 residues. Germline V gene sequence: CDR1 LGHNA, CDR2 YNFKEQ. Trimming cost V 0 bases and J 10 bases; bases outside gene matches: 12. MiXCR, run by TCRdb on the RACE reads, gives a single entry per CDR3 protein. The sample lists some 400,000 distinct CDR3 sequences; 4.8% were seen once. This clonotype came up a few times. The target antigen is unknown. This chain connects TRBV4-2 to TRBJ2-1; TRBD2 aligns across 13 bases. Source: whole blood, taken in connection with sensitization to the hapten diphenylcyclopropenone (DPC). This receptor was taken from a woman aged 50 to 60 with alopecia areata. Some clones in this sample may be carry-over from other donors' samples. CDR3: CASSQDLRGTSGTQEQFF. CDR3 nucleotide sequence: TGTGCCAGCAGCCAAGATCTTCGGGGGACTAGCGGGACCCAAGAGCAGTTCTTC.